This T cell receptor (beta chain) was sequenced for a study of T cells after yellow fever vaccination. This clonotype was found many times. Its antigen is not identified. TCRdb reprocessed the 5' RACE reads with MiXCR, giving one entry per CDR3 protein. The sample carries some 240,000 distinct CDR3 sequences, approximately 3.6% recorded once. Notes on the study in general: Weaker overall, the secondary response nonetheless peaked faster (day 5 versus 15).

Germline CDR1 SGHNT, CDR2 YYREEE (reference sequence). This CDR3 contains 14 residues. The V gene end was trimmed by 3 bases and the J gene end by 4 bases; junction bases not matched to a gene: 4. V and J are TRBV5-4 and TRBJ2-3, with 8 bases fitting TRBD2. The receptor was isolated from a man between 18 and 35 years old who received the YFV17D yellow fever vaccine. Here the sequenced sample was PBMCs, taken 15 days after the yellow fever booster vaccination. The CDR3 loop is CASSSRGGADTQYF. Written as DNA, the CDR3 is TGTGCCAGCAGCTCCCGGGGGGGGGCAGATACGCAGTATTTT.